This record looks at one T cell receptor (beta chain) sequence and its context. What it recognizes is unknown. The data were taken from a study of T cells in localized non-small cell lung cancer. The CDR3 is 16 residues long. Deletions cut 4 bases from V and 6 bases from J, with 19 bases between. The germline CDR1 and CDR2 sequences are SGHRS and YFSETQ. Data came from immunoSEQ multiplex PCR; TCRdb stores just in-frame clones and leaves some out. There are about 2,800 clones in the sample; about 25% occur only once, and roughly an eighth lies in the top ten. Findings of the study overall: Uninvolved adjacent lung, not tumor, had the highest T cell clonality. The appearance of a median about 60 of the top 100 tumor clones was seen in adjacent lung. Longer overall survival was linked to higher blood T cell density.

This specimen consisted of lung tumor tissue, obtained before any cancer treatment. The chain combines TRBV5-1 with TRBJ2-2, with D perhaps assigned TRBD1 or TRBD2 (6 bases each). The sequence derives from a man between 40 and 75 years old with stage I squamous cell lung carcinoma. DNA of the CDR3: TGCGCCAGCAGCCAGGCGGAGGGGGGCGTCGCCGGGGAGCTGTTTTTT. Translating gives CASSQAEGGVAGELFF. Supplemented by reference TRBV5-1 and TRBJ2-2, the full variable domain reads KAGVTQTPRYLIKTRGQQVTLSCSPISGHRSVSWYQQTPGQGLQFLFEYFSETQRNKGNFPGRFSGRQFSNSRSEMNVSTLELGDSALYLCASSQAEGGVAGELFFGEGSRLTVL.